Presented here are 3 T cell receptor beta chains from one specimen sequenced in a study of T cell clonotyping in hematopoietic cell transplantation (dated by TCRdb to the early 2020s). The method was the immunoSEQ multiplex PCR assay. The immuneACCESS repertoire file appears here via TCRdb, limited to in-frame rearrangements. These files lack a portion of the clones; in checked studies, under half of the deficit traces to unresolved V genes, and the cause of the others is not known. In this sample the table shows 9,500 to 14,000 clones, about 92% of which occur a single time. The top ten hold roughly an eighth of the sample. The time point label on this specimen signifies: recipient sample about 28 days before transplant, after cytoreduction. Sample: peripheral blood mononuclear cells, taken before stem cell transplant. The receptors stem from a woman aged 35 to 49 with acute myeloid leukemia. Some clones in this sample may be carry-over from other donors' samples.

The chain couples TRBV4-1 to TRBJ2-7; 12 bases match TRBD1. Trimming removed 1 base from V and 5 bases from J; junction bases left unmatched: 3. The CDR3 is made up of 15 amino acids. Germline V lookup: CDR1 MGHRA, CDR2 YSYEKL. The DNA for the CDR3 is TGCGCCAGCAGCCAAGCCCGGGACAGGGGGCACGAGCAGTACTTC. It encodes CASSQARDRGHEQYF.

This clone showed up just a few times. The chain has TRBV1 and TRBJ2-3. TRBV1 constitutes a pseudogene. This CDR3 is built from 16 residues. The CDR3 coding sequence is TGCACCAGGATGCCATTGGGCGGTGGCCCCACAGATACGCAGTATTTT. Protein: CTRMPLGGGPTDTQYF.

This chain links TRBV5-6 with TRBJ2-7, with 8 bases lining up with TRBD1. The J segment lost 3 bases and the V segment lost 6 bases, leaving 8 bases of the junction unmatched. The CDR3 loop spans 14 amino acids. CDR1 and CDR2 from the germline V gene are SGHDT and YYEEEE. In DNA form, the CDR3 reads TGTGCCAGCACCATCCGGGGGACAGGCTACGAGCAGTACTTC. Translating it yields CASTIRGTGYEQYF.